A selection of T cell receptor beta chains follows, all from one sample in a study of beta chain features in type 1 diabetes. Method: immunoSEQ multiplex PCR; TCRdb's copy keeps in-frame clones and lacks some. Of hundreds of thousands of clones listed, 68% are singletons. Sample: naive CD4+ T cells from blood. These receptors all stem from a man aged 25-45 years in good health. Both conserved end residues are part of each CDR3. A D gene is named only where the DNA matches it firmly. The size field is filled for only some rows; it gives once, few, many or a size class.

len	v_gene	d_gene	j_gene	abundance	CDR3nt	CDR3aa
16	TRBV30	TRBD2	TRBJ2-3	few	TGTGCCTGGAGTGTGGGAGCGGGAGGTCGCACAGATACGCAGTATTTT	CAWSVGAGGRTDTQYF
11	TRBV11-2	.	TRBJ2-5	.	TGTGCCAGCAGCCCGGCAGAGACCCAGTACTTC	CASSPAETQYF
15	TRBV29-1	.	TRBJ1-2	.	TGCAGCGTCCCTAGGGGGGGGTTTCCCAACTATGGCTACACCTTC	CSVPRGGFPNYGYTF
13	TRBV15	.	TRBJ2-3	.	TGTGCCACCAGAGAAACGGGGGCAGATACGCAGTATTTT	CATRETGADTQYF
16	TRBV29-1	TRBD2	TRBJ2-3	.	TGCAGCGTTGGAAGTAGAAAGCGGGAAGGACGAGATACGCAGTATTTT	CSVGSRKREGRDTQYF
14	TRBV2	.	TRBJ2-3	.	TGTGCCAGCAGTGAATGGTCAGGCACAGATACGCAGTATTTT	CASSEWSGTDTQYF
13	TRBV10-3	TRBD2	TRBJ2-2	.	TGTGCCATGGGACTAGCGGGCACCGGGGAGCTGTTTTTT	CAMGLAGTGELFF
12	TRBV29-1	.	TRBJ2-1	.	TGCAGCGTGGAAGATCCCGGGTGGGAGCAGTTCTTC	CSVEDPGWEQFF
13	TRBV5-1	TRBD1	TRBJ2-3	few	TGCGCCAGCAGCCCAGGGGGTGGAGATACGCAGTATTTT	CASSPGGGDTQYF
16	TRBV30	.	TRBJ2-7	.	TGTGCCTGGAGTGTAAGCGTGGGTCGGGCGGCCTACGAGCAGTACTTC	CAWSVSVGRAAYEQYF
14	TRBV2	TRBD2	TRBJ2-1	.	TGTGCCAGCGGGAGGGTAATCTCCTACAATGAGCAGTTCTTC	CASGRVISYNEQFF
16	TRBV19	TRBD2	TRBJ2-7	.	TGTGCCAGTAGTAACGGACTAGCGAAAAGCTCCTACGAGCAGTACTTC	CASSNGLAKSSYEQYF
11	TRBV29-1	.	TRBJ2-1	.	TGCAGCGTTGAACGGCTGAATGAGCAGTTCTTC	CSVERLNEQFF
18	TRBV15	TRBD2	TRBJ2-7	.	TGTGCCACCAGCAGAGATTTCGGGACTAGCCGAATATCCTACGAGCAGTACTTC	CATSRDFGTSRISYEQYF
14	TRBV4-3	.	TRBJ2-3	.	TGCGCCAGCAGCCCCCGGGACCTCACAGATACGCAGTATTTT	CASSPRDLTDTQYF